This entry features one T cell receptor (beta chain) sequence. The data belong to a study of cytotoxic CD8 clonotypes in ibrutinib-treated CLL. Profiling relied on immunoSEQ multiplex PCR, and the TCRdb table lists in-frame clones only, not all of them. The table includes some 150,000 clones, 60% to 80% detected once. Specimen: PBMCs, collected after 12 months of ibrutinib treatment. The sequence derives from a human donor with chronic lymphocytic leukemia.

Written as DNA, the CDR3 is TGTGCCAGCAGTTACCCGGGATCCACTGAAGCTTTCTTT. Translating it yields CASSYPGSTEAFF. The V gene is TRBV28, the J gene TRBJ1-1, with no clear D. The V end lost 4 bases, the J end lost 4 bases, and 10 bases lay between the germline ends. CDR3 length: 13 residues. Germline V gene lookup returns CDR1 MDHEN and CDR2 SYDVKM.